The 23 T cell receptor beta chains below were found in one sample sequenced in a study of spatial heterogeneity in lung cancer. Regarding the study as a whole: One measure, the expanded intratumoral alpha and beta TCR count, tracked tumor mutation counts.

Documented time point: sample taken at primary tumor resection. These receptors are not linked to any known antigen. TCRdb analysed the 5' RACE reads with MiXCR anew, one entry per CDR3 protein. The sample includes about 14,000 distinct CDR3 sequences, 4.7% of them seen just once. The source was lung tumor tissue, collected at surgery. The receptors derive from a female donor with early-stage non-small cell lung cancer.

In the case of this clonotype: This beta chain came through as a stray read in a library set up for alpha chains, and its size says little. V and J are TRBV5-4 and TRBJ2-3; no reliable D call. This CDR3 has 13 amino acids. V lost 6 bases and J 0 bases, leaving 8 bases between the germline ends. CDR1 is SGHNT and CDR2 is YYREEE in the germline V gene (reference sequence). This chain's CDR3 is CASIEDSTDTQYF. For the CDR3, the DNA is TGTGCCAGCATCGAGGACAGCACAGATACGCAGTATTTT.

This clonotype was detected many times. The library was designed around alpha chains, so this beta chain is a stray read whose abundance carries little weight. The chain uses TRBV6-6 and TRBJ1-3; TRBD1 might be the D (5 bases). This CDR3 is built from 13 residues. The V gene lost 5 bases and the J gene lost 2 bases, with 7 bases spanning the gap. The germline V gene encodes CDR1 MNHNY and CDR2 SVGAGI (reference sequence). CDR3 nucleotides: TGTGCCAGCAGTGGGACGGCTGGAAACACCATATATTTT. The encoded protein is CASSGTAGNTIYF.

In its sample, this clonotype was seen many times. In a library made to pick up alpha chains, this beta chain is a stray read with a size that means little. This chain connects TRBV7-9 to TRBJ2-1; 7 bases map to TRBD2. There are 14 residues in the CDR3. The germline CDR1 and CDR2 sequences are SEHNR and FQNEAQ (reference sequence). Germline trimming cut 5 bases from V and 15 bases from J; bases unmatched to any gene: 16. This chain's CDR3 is CASSAPGKRGRWFF. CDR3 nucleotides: TGTGCCAGCAGCGCTCCCGGTAAGCGGGGACGTTGGTTCTTC.

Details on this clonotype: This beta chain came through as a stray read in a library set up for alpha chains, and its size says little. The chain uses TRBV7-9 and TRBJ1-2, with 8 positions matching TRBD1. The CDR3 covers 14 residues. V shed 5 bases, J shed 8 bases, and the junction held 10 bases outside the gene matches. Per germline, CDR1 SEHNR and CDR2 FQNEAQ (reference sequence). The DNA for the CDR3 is TGTGCCAGCAGCCTCCAGGGGGCAGTAGGAGGCTACACCTTC. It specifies CASSLQGAVGGYTF. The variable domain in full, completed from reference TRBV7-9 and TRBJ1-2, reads DTGVSQNPRHKITKRGQNVTFRCDPISEHNRLYWYRQTLGQGPEFLTYFQNEAQLEKSRLLSDRFSAERPKGSFSTLEIQRTEQGDSAMYLCASSLQGAVGGYTFGSGTRLTVV.

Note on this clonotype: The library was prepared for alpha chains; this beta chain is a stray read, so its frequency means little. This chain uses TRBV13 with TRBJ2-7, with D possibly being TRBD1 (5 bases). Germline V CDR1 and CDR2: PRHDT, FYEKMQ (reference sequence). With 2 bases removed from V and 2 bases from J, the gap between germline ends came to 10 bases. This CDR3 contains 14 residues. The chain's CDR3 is CASSLRQSTYEQYF. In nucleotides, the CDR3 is TGTGCCAGCAGCTTAAGACAGAGTACCTACGAGCAGTACTTC.

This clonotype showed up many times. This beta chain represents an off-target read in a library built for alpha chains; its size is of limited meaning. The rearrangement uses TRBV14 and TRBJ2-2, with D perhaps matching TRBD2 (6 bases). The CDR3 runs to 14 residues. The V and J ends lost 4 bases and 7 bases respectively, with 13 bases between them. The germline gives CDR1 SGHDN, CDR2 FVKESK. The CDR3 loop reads CASSPSPGLGELFF. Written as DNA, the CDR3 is TGTGCCAGCAGCCCCTCTCCGGGACTCGGGGAGCTGTTTTTT. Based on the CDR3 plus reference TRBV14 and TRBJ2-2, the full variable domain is EAGVTQFPSHSVIEKGQTVTLRCDPISGHDNLYWYRRVMGKEIKFLLHFVKESKQDESGMPNNRFLAERTGGTYSTLKVQPAELEDSGVYFCASSPSPGLGELFFGEGSRLTVL.

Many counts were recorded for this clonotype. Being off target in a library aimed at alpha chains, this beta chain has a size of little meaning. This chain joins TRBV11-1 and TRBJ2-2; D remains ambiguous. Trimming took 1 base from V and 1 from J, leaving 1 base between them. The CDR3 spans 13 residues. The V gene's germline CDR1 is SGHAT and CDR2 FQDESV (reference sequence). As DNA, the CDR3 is TGTGCCAGCAGCTTAGTGAACACCGGGGAGCTGTTTTTT. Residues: CASSLVNTGELFF.

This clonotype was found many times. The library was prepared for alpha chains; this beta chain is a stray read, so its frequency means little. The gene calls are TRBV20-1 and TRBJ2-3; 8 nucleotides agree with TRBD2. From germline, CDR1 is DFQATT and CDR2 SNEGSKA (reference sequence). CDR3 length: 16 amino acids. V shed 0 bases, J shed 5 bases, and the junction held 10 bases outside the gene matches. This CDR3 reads CSARELRRGEVDTQYF. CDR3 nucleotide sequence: TGCAGTGCTAGAGAGTTACGGCGGGGGGAGGTAGATACGCAGTATTTT.

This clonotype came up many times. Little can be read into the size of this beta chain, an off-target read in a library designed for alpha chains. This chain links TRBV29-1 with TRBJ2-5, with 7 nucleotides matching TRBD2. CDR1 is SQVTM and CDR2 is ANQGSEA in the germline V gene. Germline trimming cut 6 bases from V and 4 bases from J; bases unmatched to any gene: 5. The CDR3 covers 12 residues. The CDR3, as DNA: TGCAGCGTCCCGACTAGCACAGAGACCCAGTACTTC. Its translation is CSVPTSTETQYF.

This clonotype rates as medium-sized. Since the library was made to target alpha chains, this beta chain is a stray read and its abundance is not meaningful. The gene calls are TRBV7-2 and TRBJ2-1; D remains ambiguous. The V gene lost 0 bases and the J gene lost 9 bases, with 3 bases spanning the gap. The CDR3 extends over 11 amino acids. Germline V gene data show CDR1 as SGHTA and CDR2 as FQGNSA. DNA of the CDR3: TGTGCCAGCAGCTTAGCTAGTGAGCAGTTCTTC. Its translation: CASSLASEQFF.

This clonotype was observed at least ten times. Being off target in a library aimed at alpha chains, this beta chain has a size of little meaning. The CDR3 is CASSLHGGDQPQHF. In nucleotides, the CDR3 is TGTGCCAGCAGCTTACACGGCGGGGATCAGCCCCAGCATTTT. The V gene is TRBV7-6, the J gene TRBJ1-5; the D is unclear. V gave up 2 bases and J gave up 5 bases, with 10 bases separating them. The CDR3 runs 14 residues. Germline V gene lookup returns CDR1 SGHVS and CDR2 FNYEAQ.

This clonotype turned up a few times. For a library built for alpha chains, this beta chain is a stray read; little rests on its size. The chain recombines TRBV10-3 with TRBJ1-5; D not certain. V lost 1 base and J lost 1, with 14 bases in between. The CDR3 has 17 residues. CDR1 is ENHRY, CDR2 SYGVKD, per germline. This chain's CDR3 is CAISEFDTARSNQPQHF. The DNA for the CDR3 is TGTGCCATCAGTGAGTTTGACACAGCCAGGAGCAATCAGCCCCAGCATTTT.

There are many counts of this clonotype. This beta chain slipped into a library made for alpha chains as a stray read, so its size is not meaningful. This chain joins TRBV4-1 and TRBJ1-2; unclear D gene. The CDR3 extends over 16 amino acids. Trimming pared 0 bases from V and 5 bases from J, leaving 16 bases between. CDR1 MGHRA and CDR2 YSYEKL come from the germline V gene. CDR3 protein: CASSQEPLRSNYGYTF. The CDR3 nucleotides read TGCGCCAGCAGCCAAGAGCCCCTCAGAAGCAATTATGGCTACACCTTC.

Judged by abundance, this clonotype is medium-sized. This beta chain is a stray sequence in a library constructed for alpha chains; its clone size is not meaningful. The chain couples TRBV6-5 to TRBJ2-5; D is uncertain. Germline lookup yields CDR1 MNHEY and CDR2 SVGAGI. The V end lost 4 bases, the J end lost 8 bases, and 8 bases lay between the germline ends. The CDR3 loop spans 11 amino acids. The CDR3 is CASSSFSTQYF. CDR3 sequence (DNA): TGTGCCAGCAGTTCCTTTTCCACCCAGTACTTC.

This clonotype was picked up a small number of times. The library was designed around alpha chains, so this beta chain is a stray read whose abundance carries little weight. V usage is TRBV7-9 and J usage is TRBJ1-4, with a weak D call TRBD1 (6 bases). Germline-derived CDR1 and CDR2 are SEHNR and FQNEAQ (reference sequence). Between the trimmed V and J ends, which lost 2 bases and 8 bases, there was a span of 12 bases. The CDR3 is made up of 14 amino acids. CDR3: CASSLTVQGEKLFF. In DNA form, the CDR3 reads TGTGCCAGCAGCTTAACTGTACAGGGAGAAAAACTGTTTTTT.

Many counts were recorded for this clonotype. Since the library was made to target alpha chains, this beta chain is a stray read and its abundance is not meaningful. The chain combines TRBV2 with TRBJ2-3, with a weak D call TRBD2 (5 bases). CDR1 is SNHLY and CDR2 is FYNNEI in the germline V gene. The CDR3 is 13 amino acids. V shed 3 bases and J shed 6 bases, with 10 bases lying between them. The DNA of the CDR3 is TGTGCCAGCAGTGACGGTCGAGGGGATACGCAGTATTTT. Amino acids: CASSDGRGDTQYF.

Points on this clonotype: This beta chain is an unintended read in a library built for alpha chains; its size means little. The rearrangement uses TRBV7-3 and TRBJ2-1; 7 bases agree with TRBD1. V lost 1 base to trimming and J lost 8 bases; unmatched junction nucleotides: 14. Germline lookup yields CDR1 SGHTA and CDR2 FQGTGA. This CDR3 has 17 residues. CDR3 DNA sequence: TGTGCCAGCAGCTTAAATAACAGGGGTACCTCGGCCGATGAGCAGTTCTTC. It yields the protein CASSLNNRGTSADEQFF.

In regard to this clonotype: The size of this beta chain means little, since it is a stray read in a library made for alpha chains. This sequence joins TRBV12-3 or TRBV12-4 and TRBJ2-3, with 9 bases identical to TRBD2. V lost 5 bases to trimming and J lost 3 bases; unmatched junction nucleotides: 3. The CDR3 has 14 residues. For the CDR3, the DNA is TGTGCCAGCAGTATTAGCGGGGGTACAGATACGCAGTATTTT. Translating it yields CASSISGGTDTQYF.

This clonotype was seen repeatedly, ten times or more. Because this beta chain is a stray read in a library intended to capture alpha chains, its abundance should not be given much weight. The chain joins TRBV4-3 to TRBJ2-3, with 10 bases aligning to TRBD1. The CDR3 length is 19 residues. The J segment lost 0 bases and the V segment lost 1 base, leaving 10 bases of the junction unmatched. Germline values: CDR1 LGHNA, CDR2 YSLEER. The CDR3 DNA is TGCGCCAGCAGCCAAGTGGGTTGGGGACAGGGGCCTAGCACAGATACGCAGTATTTT. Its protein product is CASSQVGWGQGPSTDTQYF.

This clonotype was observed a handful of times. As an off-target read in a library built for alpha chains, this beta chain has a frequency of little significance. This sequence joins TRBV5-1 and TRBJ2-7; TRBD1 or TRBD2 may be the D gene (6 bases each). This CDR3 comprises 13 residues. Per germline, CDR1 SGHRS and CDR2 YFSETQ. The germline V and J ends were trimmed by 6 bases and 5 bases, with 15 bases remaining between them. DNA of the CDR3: TGCGCCAGCATCTCTACAGGGACTCACGAGCAGTACTTC. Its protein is CASISTGTHEQYF.

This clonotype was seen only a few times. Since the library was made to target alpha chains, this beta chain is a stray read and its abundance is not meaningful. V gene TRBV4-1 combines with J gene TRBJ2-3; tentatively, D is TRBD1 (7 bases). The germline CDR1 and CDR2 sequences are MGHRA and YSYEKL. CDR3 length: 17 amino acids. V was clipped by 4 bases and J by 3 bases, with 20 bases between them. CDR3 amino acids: CASSLDPGGTGTDTQYF. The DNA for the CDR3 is TGCGCCAGCAGCCTGGACCCAGGGGGGACGGGGACAGATACGCAGTATTTT.

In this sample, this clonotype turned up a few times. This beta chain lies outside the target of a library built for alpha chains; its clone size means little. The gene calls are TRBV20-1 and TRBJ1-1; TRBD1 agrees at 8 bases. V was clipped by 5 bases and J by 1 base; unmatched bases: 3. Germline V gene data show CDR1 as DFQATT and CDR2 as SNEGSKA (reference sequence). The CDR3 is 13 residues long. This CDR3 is CSALTGENTEAFF. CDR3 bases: TGCAGTGCTCTGACAGGGGAGAACACTGAAGCTTTCTTT.

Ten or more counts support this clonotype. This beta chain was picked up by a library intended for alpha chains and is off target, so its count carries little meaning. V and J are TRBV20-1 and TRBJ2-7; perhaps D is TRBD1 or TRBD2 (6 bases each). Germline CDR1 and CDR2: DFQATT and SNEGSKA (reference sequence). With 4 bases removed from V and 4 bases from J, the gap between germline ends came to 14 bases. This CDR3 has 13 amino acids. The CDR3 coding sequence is TGCAGTGCTAACCCGGGGGCCATTTACGAGCAGTACTTC. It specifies CSANPGAIYEQYF.